The 13 T cell receptor beta chains below all came from one sample that was sequenced in a study of PD-1 blockade in classical Hodgkin lymphoma. The time point denotes: cycle 4 day 1 (C4D1), after less than seven weeks of nivolumab. Relapse was seen in all patients after autologous stem cell transplantation, and brentuximab vedotin exposure was variable. Thawed PBMCs were the source of CD8+ T cells, obtained through magnetic negative selection. Measured with immunoSEQ multiplex PCR; TCRdb has only the in-frame clones, and not every one. In the table there are 6,700 or so clones, 73% of which are singletons. Here the sequenced sample was CD8+ T cells from blood, taken before the fourth cycle of nivolumab. These receptors were collected from a human donor with classical Hodgkin lymphoma.

This clone has more than one count but fewer than ten. The chain links TRBV9 to TRBJ1-1; 7 bases are shared with TRBD1. V was pared by 4 bases and J by 1 base, with 10 bases of the junction left unmatched. The V gene's germline CDR1 is SGDLS and CDR2 YYNGEE. The CDR3 sequence is 16 residues long. CDR3 nucleotide sequence: TGTGCCAGCAGCCCTTTTCAGGGGGGCGGGAACACTGAAGCTTTCTTT. This codes for CASSPFQGGGNTEAFF.

This clone was observed a few times. The chain joins TRBV4-1 to TRBJ1-4, with D perhaps TRBD1 (5 bases). Trimming took 5 bases from V and 6 from J, leaving 16 bases between them. Germline loops: CDR1 MGHRA, CDR2 YSYEKL. There are 15 residues in the CDR3. The CDR3 DNA is TGCGCCAGCAGCGACCGACACTTGGGGCATGAAAAACTGTTTTTT. Translating gives CASSDRHLGHEKLFF.

In this sample, this clone turned up a few times. The genes are TRBV19 and TRBJ2-7, with 9 bases lining up with TRBD1. With V trimmed by 5 bases and J by 3 bases, 5 bases remained unmatched. The CDR3 extends over 14 amino acids. Germline V gene sequence: CDR1 LNHDA, CDR2 SQIVND (reference sequence). CDR3 in amino acids: CASSVRTGDYEQYF. CDR3 sequence (DNA): TGTGCCAGTAGTGTCCGGACAGGGGACTACGAGCAGTACTTC.

The chain links TRBV5-1 to TRBJ2-5; D might be TRBD2 (7 bases). The CDR3 has 15 residues. Germline CDR1 is SGHRS and CDR2 is YFSETQ. The ends were cut back, 2 bases at V and 5 bases at J, with 16 bases in the middle. The CDR3 loop reads CASSFWGGERETQYF. CDR3 DNA sequence: TGCGCCAGCAGCTTCTGGGGGGGCGAGAGGGAGACCCAGTACTTC.

The chain has TRBV5-1 and TRBJ2-5; 7 nucleotides line up with TRBD1. Unmatched junction bases numbered 0, after V lost 1 base and J lost 3 bases. This CDR3 has 13 residues. CDR1 is SGHRS, CDR2 YFSETQ, per germline. Written as DNA, the CDR3 is TGCGCCAGCAGCTTGACAGGGGAAGAGACCCAGTACTTC. Its translation: CASSLTGEETQYF.

This clone was seen more than once but under ten times. The V and J genes are TRBV5-6 and TRBJ2-7; 7 nucleotides match TRBD2. The CDR3 totals 15 residues. V trimming: 2 bases; J trimming: 3 bases; junction bases outside the gene matches: 8. From germline, CDR1 is SGHDT and CDR2 YYEEEE. The CDR3 sequence is CASSFGQRGRYEQYF. In nucleotides, the CDR3 is TGTGCCAGCAGCTTCGGTCAGCGGGGCCGCTACGAGCAGTACTTC.

V gene TRBV25-1 combines with J gene TRBJ2-7; D may be TRBD2 (5 bases). V was cut by 4 bases and J by 4 bases, with 11 bases left in between. The CDR3 totals 13 residues. Germline values: CDR1 MGHDK, CDR2 SYGVNS. The chain's CDR3 is CASSARTGYEQYF. Written as DNA, the CDR3 is TGTGCCAGCAGTGCTAGGACTGGGTACGAGCAGTACTTC.

V usage is TRBV6-5 and J usage is TRBJ2-5, with a possible D match to TRBD2 (5 bases). This CDR3 has 14 amino acids. Looked up from germline, CDR1 is MNHEY and CDR2 is SVGAGI. V was trimmed by 2 bases and J by 2 bases, leaving 9 bases between them. CDR3 sequence (DNA): TGTGCCAGCAGTTACGGTGGACTGCAAGAGACCCAGTACTTC. It translates to CASSYGGLQETQYF.

The rearrangement links TRBV28 to TRBJ2-3; TRBD2 is a possible D gene (6 bases). The germline V gene has CDR1 MDHEN and CDR2 SYDVKM. Trimming shortened V by 6 bases and J by 7 bases, and 23 bases separated the two germline ends. The CDR3 totals 16 residues. Here the CDR3 reads CASRAPGTERLYTQYF. CDR3 nucleotides: TGTGCCAGCAGGGCGCCCGGGACTGAACGGTTGTATACGCAGTATTTT.

For the CDR3, the DNA is TGTGCCAGCAGCTCGATTTGGTTGGATACGCAGTATTTT. Its translation: CASSSIWLDTQYF. The chain recombines TRBV7-8 with TRBJ2-3; D not certain. Germline V gene lookup returns CDR1 SGHVS and CDR2 FQNEAQ. There are 13 residues in the CDR3. Trimming stripped 4 bases from V and 6 bases from J, with 11 bases between.

V usage is TRBV4-1 and J usage is TRBJ1-1, with TRBD1 identical over 9 bases. CDR3 length equals 14 residues. Germline assignment: CDR1 MGHRA and CDR2 YSYEKL. The J segment lost 5 bases and the V segment lost 6 bases, leaving 7 bases of the junction unmatched. CDR3 sequence: CASSRGQGGTEAFF. DNA of the CDR3: TGCGCCAGCAGTCGGGGACAGGGTGGGACTGAAGCTTTCTTT.

The chain joins TRBV27 to TRBJ2-2; D call uncertain. This CDR3 is 14 amino acids long. V lost 3 bases and J 1 base, leaving 6 bases between the germline ends. CDR1 and CDR2 (germline): MNHEY, SMNVEV (reference sequence). Written as DNA, the CDR3 is TGTGCCAGCAGTTTTCTAGGGAACACCGGGGAGCTGTTTTTT. As protein: CASSFLGNTGELFF.

The genes are TRBV7-8 and TRBJ1-1; D remains unclear. The CDR3 has 18 amino acids. Trimming removed 4 bases from V and 0 bases from J, with 21 bases in between. Germline-derived CDR1 and CDR2 are SGHVS and FQNEAQ. CDR3 protein: CASSSLAWSDQMNTEAFF. The DNA of the CDR3 is TGTGCCAGCAGCTCCCTCGCGTGGTCAGACCAAATGAACACTGAAGCTTTCTTT.